This TCR beta chain was sequenced during a study of human T cells and chemical hapten exposure. Study at large: Patch testing was performed with 0.01% DPC on the upper back, with reading at 6 days. Study-wide results and caveats: Positively correlated with patch test score were the counts of PT1 expanded TCRs. Significantly more large CDR3 similarity clusters were formed by expanded TCRs than by controls.

Library preparation tagged each individual cDNA molecule with a unique molecular identifier. Each CDR3 protein is one row after TCRdb ran MiXCR on the RACE reads. Among more than 35,000 distinct CDR3 sequences listed, about an eighth were seen once. The V gene's germline CDR1 is MDHEN and CDR2 SYDVKM. The CDR3 is made up of 14 amino acids. The V and J ends lost 2 bases and 11 bases, in that order; junction bases with no gene match: 8. Time point denoted: patch test 3, about 24 weeks after DPC sensitization. Treatment here: therapeutic diphenylcyclopropenone sensitization with weekly scalp DPC. The total RNA was obtained from whole blood that was not fractionated. This clonotype has more than one count but fewer than ten. The antigen is unknown.

The chain links TRBV28 to TRBJ1-4, with TRBD1 identical over 7 bases. Material: whole blood, obtained in connection with sensitization to the hapten diphenylcyclopropenone (DPC). This TCR was recovered from a woman in her 40s with alopecia areata. Some clones in this sample may be carry-over from other donors' samples. The chain's CDR3 is CASSLGGGRTKLFF. The CDR3 DNA reads TGTGCCAGCAGTTTAGGAGGGGGCAGGACGAAACTGTTTTTT.